What follows is one T cell receptor beta chain and its context. Its specificity is unknown. The CDR3 is made up of 15 amino acids. CDR1 and CDR2 (germline): SGDLS, YYNGEE. Trimming cost V 0 bases and J 2 bases, with 11 bases left between them. The data were obtained in a study of shared clonotypes between healthy human individuals. Findings and limits, study-wide: Clonotype sharing among the donors was expected to vary with sequencing depth.

Deep-level assay runs were performed. Using immunoSEQ multiplex PCR, the repertoire was profiled, and TCRdb retains in-frame clones only, with some absent. The table shows approximately 2.5 million clones, with more than 85% occurring only once. The sample consisted of naive CD4+ T cells from PBMCs. The subset: CD45RA+ positively selected. This receptor was identified in a man aged 18 to 29 in good health. Some clones in this sample may be carry-over from other donors' samples. The rearrangement links TRBV9 to TRBJ2-5; D is possibly TRBD2 (6 bases). The CDR3 loop reads CASSVAGEWQETQYF. As DNA, the CDR3 is TGTGCCAGCAGCGTAGCGGGAGAATGGCAAGAGACCCAGTACTTC.